Listed below are T cell receptor beta chains from one sample, sequenced in a study of blood T cell repertoires in COVID-19. TCRdb's copy holds only in-frame clones and misses some; the assay was immunoSEQ multiplex PCR. The profile shows 200,000 to 300,000 clones, about nine tenths of them singletons. The source material was peripheral blood. The receptors derive from a woman in her 40s with acute or convalescent COVID-19. Both conserved end residues are part of each CDR3. A D gene is named only where the DNA matches it firmly. Size tells how often a clone was seen (once, few, many) or the class of an expanded clone, and some rows leave it out.

v_call,clone_size,d_call,cdr3_length,j_call,cdr3_nt,cdr3_aa
TRBV19,.,.,13,TRBJ2-3,TGTGCCAGTAGTGTCTTCTACAGGGATACGCAGTATTTT,CASSVFYRDTQYF
TRBV5-1,once,TRBD1,15,TRBJ2-5,TGCGCCAGCACCGGGACAGGGGTCAGTGGAGAGACCCAGTACTTC,CASTGTGVSGETQYF
TRBV5-1,.,.,16,TRBJ2-3,TGCGCCAGCAGCATGCGGGCTAGCGTCGGCACAGATACGCAGTATTTT,CASSMRASVGTDTQYF
TRBV24-1,once,.,13,TRBJ1-1,TGTGCCACCAGTGCCCGGTTGGACACTGAAGCTTTCTTT,CATSARLDTEAFF
TRBV27,.,TRBD1,19,TRBJ1-5,TGTGCCAGCAGAAGCTTCGGGACAGGGTATACATATAGCAATCAGCCCCAGCATTTT,CASRSFGTGYTYSNQPQHF
TRBV6-4,.,.,13,TRBJ2-3,TGTGCCAGCAGTGACGCAGAGCGAGCACTTCGGTATTTT,CASSDAERALRYF
TRBV3-1/TRBV3-2,.,.,14,TRBJ1-1,TGTGCCAGCAGCCAATTACAGGGATCCACTGAAGCTTTCTTT,CASSQLQGSTEAFF
TRBV6-4,once,TRBD1,15,TRBJ1-1,TGTGCCAGCAGCGACCGACAGGGAGGGAACACTGAAGCTTTCTTT,CASSDRQGGNTEAFF
TRBV2,.,.,12,TRBJ1-1,TGTGCCAGCAGGGAGTTGAACACTGAAGCTTTCTTT,CASRELNTEAFF
TRBV27,.,.,14,TRBJ1-2,TGTGCCAGCAGTACCCTGGGGGGGTCCTATGGCTACACCTTC,CASSTLGGSYGYTF
TRBV5-5,.,.,14,TRBJ2-3,TGTGCCAGCAATACCGCGTCTAGCACAGATACGCAGTATTTT,CASNTASSTDTQYF
TRBV3-1/TRBV3-2,.,TRBD1,14,TRBJ1-1,TGTGCCAGCAGCCGCGGACAGGGGGTTACTGAAGCTTTCTTT,CASSRGQGVTEAFF
TRBV5-1,.,.,13,TRBJ1-6,TGCGCCAGCAAGGGGGTCGATAATTCACCCCTCCACTTT,CASKGVDNSPLHF
TRBV19,.,.,16,TRBJ1-1,TGTGCCAGTAGTGATCGGACGGCCTTTCAGGGCACTGAAGCTTTCTTT,CASSDRTAFQGTEAFF
TRBV19,.,.,11,TRBJ1-1,TGTGCCAGTAAAGCACGTAATGAAGCTTTCTTT,CASKARNEAFF
TRBV29-1,.,.,14,TRBJ2-1,TGCAGCGTCCCACGACGGGAATCCGGCGGTGAGCAGTTCTTC,CSVPRRESGGEQFF
TRBV10-3,.,.,12,TRBJ1-1,TGTGCCATCAGGGGGGGGAACACTGAAGCTTTCTTT,CAIRGGNTEAFF
TRBV2,.,.,15,TRBJ2-4,TGTGCCAGCAGCCTCCAGACACTAGCCAAAAACATTCAGTACTTC,CASSLQTLAKNIQYF
TRBV24-1,.,TRBD2,17,TRBJ2-3,TGTGCCACCAGTGACCCCCCGTGGCGGGGGGGCGGGGATACGCAGTATTTT,CATSDPPWRGGGDTQYF
TRBV6-1,.,.,14,TRBJ1-1,TGTGCCAGCAGCTCACCGGGGGGGAACACTGAAGCTTTCTTT,CASSSPGGNTEAFF
TRBV5-1,.,.,15,TRBJ1-2,TGCGCCAGCAGCTTGGGCCATGTCCTTGGCGGGACCTCTGTCTTC,CASSLGHVLGGTSVF
TRBV24-1,.,.,12,TRBJ2-1,TGTGCCACCAGTGACAGTCGGGGTGAGCAGTTCTTC,CATSDSRGEQFF
TRBV9,.,TRBD2,15,TRBJ2-5,TGTGCCAGCAGCGGCGGGACTAGATCCCCAGAGACCCAGTACTTC,CASSGGTRSPETQYF
TRBV5-1,.,TRBD2,17,TRBJ2-6,TGCGCCAGCAGATATAGCGGGGGGCCCTCTGGGGCCAACGTCCTGACTTTC,CASRYSGGPSGANVLTF
TRBV2,.,.,16,TRBJ1-3,TGTGCCACAGCCGCCGGGGGGGTGATCTCTGGAAACACCATATATTTT,CATAAGGVISGNTIYF
TRBV29-1,.,TRBD2,18,TRBJ2-3,TGCAGCGTGGCCCTACTCCTATTCCGGGGGGAACGCACAGATACGCAGTATTTT,CSVALLLFRGERTDTQYF
TRBV2,.,TRBD1,13,TRBJ1-4,TGTGCCAGCAGCACGGACAGGAATGAAAAACTGTTTTTT,CASSTDRNEKLFF
TRBV19,few,.,15,TRBJ1-2,TGTGCCAGTAGAGAGGCGGGGGGTCGTGGCTATGGCTACACCTTC,CASREAGGRGYGYTF
TRBV6-5,.,.,15,TRBJ1-1,TGTGCCAGCAGGACTAAGCGGGGGGTAGTATCTGAAGCTTTCTTT,CASRTKRGVVSEAFF
TRBV12-3/TRBV12-4,.,.,13,TRBJ1-1,TGTGCCAGCAGTTTGGGGGGTTTGCCTGAAGCTTTCTTT,CASSLGGLPEAFF
TRBV14,.,TRBD1,19,TRBJ2-5,TGTGCCAGCAGCCAAGTTTTCCTTAGCGGACAGGGGGCCCAAGAGACCCAGTACTTC,CASSQVFLSGQGAQETQYF
TRBV5-1,.,TRBD1,20,TRBJ2-6,TGCGCCAGCAGCTTGGCTCAAAGCACAGGGGTGACGTCTGGGGCCAACGTCCTGACTTTC,CASSLAQSTGVTSGANVLTF